The 25 T cell receptor beta chains below were found in one sample sequenced in a study of blood T cell repertoires in COVID-19. Libraries were prepared by immunoSEQ multiplex PCR; TCRdb keeps only in-frame clonotypes and omits some of them. The repertoire holds some 310,000 clones, with just under 90% as singletons. The specimen sequenced was PBMCs or T cells enriched from blood (not recorded which). Source of these receptors: a woman younger than 45 who had recovered from COVID-19.

This chain uses TRBV11-2 with TRBJ1-3, with 8 bases aligning to TRBD1. Unmatched junction bases numbered 17, after V lost 5 bases and J lost 8 bases. Germline loops: CDR1 SGHAT, CDR2 FQNNGV. The length of the CDR3 is 17 residues. CDR3 in DNA: TGTGCCAGCAGCAAGGGCTCGTCGGACAGGGTCGTGGACACCATATATTTT. Its protein product is CASSKGSSDRVVDTIYF. Full variable domain (remainder filled in from reference TRBV11-2 and TRBJ1-3): EAGVAQSPRYKIIEKRQSVAFWCNPISGHATLYWYQQILGQGPKLLIQFQNNGVVDDSQLPKDRFSAERLKGVDSTLKIQPAKLEDSAVYLCASSKGSSDRVVDTIYFGEGSWLTVV.

The chain uses TRBV6-5 and TRBJ1-1, with 8 bases fitting TRBD1. Germline values: CDR1 MNHEY, CDR2 SVGAGI. The CDR3 runs to 15 residues. J was trimmed by 7 bases and V by 7 bases; bases with no gene match: 14. CDR3 in amino acids: CASTYAWTGSNEAFF. CDR3 nucleotides: TGTGCCAGCACCTACGCCTGGACAGGGAGCAATGAAGCTTTCTTT.

The chain joins TRBV15 to TRBJ2-2, with 8 bases matching TRBD1. This CDR3 is built from 15 residues. With V trimmed by 0 bases and J by 3 bases, 0 bases remained unmatched. CDR1 is LNHNV, CDR2 YYDKDF, per germline (reference sequence). The CDR3 DNA reads as TGTGCCACCAGCAGAGAGGACAGGGACACCGGGGAGCTGTTTTTT. This codes for CATSREDRDTGELFF.

This chain connects TRBV10-3 to TRBJ2-2; 7 bases match TRBD2. Germline-derived CDR1 and CDR2 are ENHRY and SYGVKD. Unmatched junction bases numbered 11, after V lost 4 bases and J lost 6 bases. The CDR3 has 16 amino acids. CDR3 protein: CAISGVGGRGAGELFF. The CDR3 DNA reads as TGTGCCATCAGTGGGGTCGGCGGGAGAGGGGCCGGGGAGCTGTTTTTT.

The CDR3 nucleotides read TGTGCCAGTAGTATTGTTAGGGGTGATACAGATACGCAGTATTTT. Translating gives CASSIVRGDTDTQYF. V and J are TRBV19 and TRBJ2-3, with D possibly matching TRBD1 (5 bases). Germline CDR1 is LNHDA and CDR2 is SQIVND (reference sequence). This CDR3 is 15 amino acids long. V shed 3 bases and J shed 3 bases, with 13 bases lying between them. Filled out from reference TRBV19 and TRBJ2-3, the complete variable domain reads DGGITQSPKYLFRKEGQNVTLSCEQNLNHDAMYWYRQDPGQGLRLIYYSQIVNDFQKGDIAEGYSVSREKKESFPLTVTSAQKNPTAFYLCASSIVRGDTDTQYFGPGTRLTVL.

The chain is built from TRBV27 and TRBJ1-2; 9 bases are a match to TRBD1. The V gene end was trimmed by 6 bases and the J gene end by 7 bases; junction bases not matched to a gene: 21. The CDR3 length is 18 residues. Germline CDR1 and CDR2: MNHEY and SMNVEV (reference sequence). The chain's CDR3 is CASRLGQGEGPIPFGYTF. Written as DNA, the CDR3 is TGTGCCAGCAGGTTGGGACAGGGTGAGGGTCCGATCCCCTTTGGCTACACCTTC.

The genes are TRBV30 and TRBJ2-7; 9 nucleotides agree with TRBD2. The V segment lost 3 bases and the J segment 2 bases; nucleotides outside the gene matches: 5. The CDR3 has 14 amino acids. CDR1 and CDR2 from the germline V gene are GTSNPN and SVGIG (reference sequence). Here the CDR3 reads CAWRPRGGTYEQYF. In DNA form, the CDR3 reads TGTGCCTGGAGACCGCGGGGGGGAACCTACGAGCAGTACTTC.

The V and J genes are TRBV3-1 (or the pseudogene TRBV3-2) and TRBJ2-5, with TRBD2 as a possible D gene (6 bases). The CDR3 is 15 amino acids. Germline values: CDR1 LGHDT, CDR2 YNNKEL (reference sequence). V was clipped by 0 bases and J by 4 bases, with 12 bases between them. This chain's CDR3 is CASSQDRISGETQYF. DNA of the CDR3: TGTGCCAGCAGCCAAGATCGTATTAGCGGAGAGACCCAGTACTTC.

The chain carries TRBV3-1 (or the pseudogene TRBV3-2) and TRBJ2-1; 9 nucleotides agree with TRBD1. The germline V gene encodes CDR1 LGHDT and CDR2 YNNKEL (reference sequence). The length of the CDR3 is 15 residues. V shed 2 bases, J shed 8 bases, and the junction held 7 bases outside the gene matches. CDR3: CASSQWDRALDEQFF. The DNA for the CDR3 is TGTGCCAGCAGCCAATGGGACAGGGCTCTTGATGAGCAGTTCTTC.

The chain has TRBV7-6 and TRBJ1-1, with TRBD1 identical over 9 bases. Trimming removed 5 bases from V and 1 base from J; junction bases left unmatched: 14. The CDR3 sequence is 18 residues long. Germline CDR1 is SGHVS and CDR2 is FNYEAQ. In DNA, the CDR3 is TGTGCCAGCAGCCCACATACAGGGGGCCTCGGGGAGAACACTGAAGCTTTCTTT. Translation: CASSPHTGGLGENTEAFF.

J is TRBJ2-5 and V is TRBV10-3, with a possible D match to TRBD1 (5 bases). Between the trimmed V and J ends, which lost 4 bases and 2 bases, there was a span of 11 bases. The germline V gene encodes CDR1 ENHRY and CDR2 SYGVKD. The CDR3 is 14 amino acids. This chain's CDR3 is CAISGVRDQETQYF. The CDR3 DNA sequence: TGTGCCATCAGTGGTGTCAGGGATCAAGAGACCCAGTACTTC.

V gene TRBV23-1 combines with J gene TRBJ2-7, with 8 bases lining up with TRBD2. TRBV23-1 is an ORF for which the function is uncertain. This CDR3 has 15 amino acids. V shed 6 bases, J shed 0 bases, and the junction held 7 bases outside the gene matches. The CDR3 loop is CASSISGIDSYEQYF. CDR3 nucleotides: TGCGCCAGCAGCATTAGCGGGATCGACTCCTACGAGCAGTACTTC.

The chain employs TRBV19 and TRBJ2-7; 9 bases agree with TRBD2. CDR1 and CDR2 from the germline V gene are LNHDA and SQIVND (reference sequence). The CDR3 loop spans 16 amino acids. After removal of 3 bases from V and 5 bases from J, the junction contained 11 bases not matched to a gene. In nucleotides, the CDR3 is TGTGCCAGTAGTATCACCCCCCCCGGACTAGCGAACGAGCAGTACTTC. Protein: CASSITPPGLANEQYF.

A single count supports this clone. J is TRBJ1-6 and V is TRBV28, with 8 bases matching TRBD1. V was pared by 6 bases and J by 5 bases, with 6 bases of the junction left unmatched. Per the germline V gene, CDR1 is MDHEN and CDR2 is SYDVKM. This CDR3 comprises 15 residues. This chain's CDR3 is CASRDGQGHNSPLHF. The CDR3 DNA sequence: TGTGCCAGCAGAGATGGACAGGGTCATAATTCACCCCTCCACTTT.

This clone has only one observation. CDR3 nucleotide sequence: TGCGCCAGCCAAGAATACAGGGATTCGAGTGAAAAACTGTTTTTT. This codes for CASQEYRDSSEKLFF. The V gene is TRBV4-3, the J gene TRBJ1-4; possibly TRBD1 for D (6 bases). Trimming took 8 bases from V and 7 from J, leaving 20 bases between them. The CDR3 has 15 amino acids. Germline values: CDR1 LGHNA, CDR2 YSLEER.

The chain combines TRBV6-5 with TRBJ2-7; TRBD2 agrees at 7 bases. CDR3 length equals 14 residues. Trimming cost V 6 bases and J 7 bases; bases outside gene matches: 12. In germline, CDR1 is MNHEY, CDR2 SVGAGI. Written as DNA, the CDR3 is TGTGCCAGCAGCCCGGGGGACTATGTTCTGGAGCAGTACTTC. Amino acids: CASSPGDYVLEQYF.

V gene TRBV7-6 combines with J gene TRBJ1-1; 7 nucleotides line up with TRBD1. V lost 2 bases, J lost 1 base, and 10 bases stayed unmatched. Germline V gene lookup returns CDR1 SGHVS and CDR2 FNYEAQ. This CDR3 region has 17 residues. The CDR3 spells CASSLNRQGLPNTEAFF. The DNA for the CDR3 is TGTGCCAGCAGCTTAAACCGACAGGGCCTCCCGAACACTGAAGCTTTCTTT.

The chain recombines TRBV4-2 with TRBJ2-3, with D possibly being TRBD2 (6 bases). Trimming pared 4 bases from V and 5 bases from J, leaving 13 bases between. The germline CDR1 and CDR2 sequences are LGHNA and YNFKEQ. This CDR3 has 14 residues. The CDR3 sequence is CASSPRLGEDTQYF. CDR3 nucleotides: TGTGCCAGCAGCCCCCGACTAGGCGAAGATACGCAGTATTTT.

The chain couples TRBV9 to TRBJ2-7; 7 bases agree with TRBD1. The CDR3 runs 18 residues. Germline V gene lookup returns CDR1 SGDLS and CDR2 YYNGEE. The ends lost 0 bases at V and 5 bases at J; junction bases unmatched: 17. The CDR3, as DNA: TGTGCCAGCAGCGTAGCTTTGGGTCCCGAGACAGGGTCCCACGAGCAGTACTTC. Protein product: CASSVALGPETGSHEQYF.

Only a few counts were recorded for this clone. The chain uses TRBV15 and TRBJ2-7; TRBD1 matches 12 bases. Germline V CDR1 and CDR2: LNHNV, YYDKDF (reference sequence). Trimming cost V 2 bases and J 5 bases; bases outside gene matches: 7. The CDR3 is 16 amino acids. The CDR3 here is CATSRTAGTGGDEQYF. The CDR3 DNA reads as TGTGCCACCAGCAGAACGGCCGGGACAGGGGGCGACGAGCAGTACTTC.

This rearrangement joins TRBV15 to TRBJ1-2; 8 bases fit TRBD1. This CDR3 region has 16 residues. The V gene's germline CDR1 is LNHNV and CDR2 YYDKDF (reference sequence). The V and J ends lost 1 base and 8 bases, in that order; junction bases with no gene match: 12. The CDR3 loop is CATSRAGQGEVGGYTF. The CDR3 DNA follows: TGTGCCACCAGCAGAGCCGGACAGGGAGAAGTGGGGGGCTACACCTTC.

The rearrangement links TRBV19 to TRBJ2-7; 7 bases map to TRBD1. The length of the CDR3 is 15 residues. After removal of 5 bases from V and 2 bases from J, the junction contained 9 bases not matched to a gene. Germline CDR1 and CDR2: LNHDA and SQIVND (reference sequence). The DNA for the CDR3 is TGTGCCAGTAGTCTTCAAACCGGGACAGCCTACGAGCAGTACTTC. It is translated as CASSLQTGTAYEQYF.

This chain joins TRBV15 and TRBJ2-1; 7 positions match TRBD1. CDR1 and CDR2 from the germline V gene are LNHNV and YYDKDF (reference sequence). V was pared by 4 bases and J by 7 bases, with 7 bases of the junction left unmatched. The CDR3 consists of 14 residues. CDR3 in DNA: TGTGCCACCAGCACTTACGCCAGGGGGAATGAGCAGTTCTTC. This sequence encodes CATSTYARGNEQFF.

As DNA, the CDR3 is TGTGCCAGCAGCTTAGTGGGGACTAGTGGCAATGAGCAGTTCTTC. It specifies CASSLVGTSGNEQFF. The genes are TRBV11-2 and TRBJ2-1; the match to TRBD2 covers 8 bases. There are 15 residues in the CDR3. Germline trimming cut 1 base from V and 6 bases from J; bases unmatched to any gene: 5. Per the germline V gene, CDR1 is SGHAT and CDR2 is FQNNGV.

V and J are TRBV4-1 and TRBJ2-2; the D is unclear. CDR3 length equals 19 residues. V lost 4 bases to trimming and J lost 4 bases, with 25 bases between them. CDR1 MGHRA and CDR2 YSYEKL come from the germline V gene. The CDR3 region has the DNA TGCGCCAGCAGCCTATCCCGCCTTGCCTACCTTAGGAGCACCGGGGAGCTGTTTTTT. As protein: CASSLSRLAYLRSTGELFF.